A selection of T cell receptor beta chains follows, all from one sample in a study of blood T cells in healthy people across ages. A single record per CDR3 protein comes from TCRdb applying MiXCR to the 5' RACE reads. The table has some 940,000 distinct CDR3 sequences, about 27% seen once. The same sample was also used in a study of T cells of mothers and their children.

Sequences were obtained from blood. Receptors were obtained from a woman aged 40 to 50 in good health. The CDR3 runs from the conserved cysteine through the conserved F or W. Each record gives: V gene, clone size, J gene, D gene, CDR3 protein, CDR3 DNA. The D gene is left open where the match is weak. Clone size appears in some rows only: once, few, many, or a class for an expanded clone.

v_call: TRBV29-1
clone_size: NA
j_call: TRBJ1-2
d_call: NA
cdr3_aa: CSVEFGMGYGHTF
cdr3_nt: TGCAGCGTTGAATTCGGTATGGGCTATGGCCACACCTTC

v_call: TRBV20-1
clone_size: few
j_call: TRBJ2-5
d_call: TRBD2
cdr3_aa: CSARRGLAGDLPGETQYF
cdr3_nt: TGCAGTGCTAGACGAGGACTAGCGGGGGACCTACCAGGGGAGACCCAGTACTTC

v_call: TRBV7-2
clone_size: few
j_call: TRBJ2-5
d_call: TRBD2
cdr3_aa: CASSSRPRSSGGQETQYF
cdr3_nt: TGTGCCAGCAGCTCAAGACCTCGGTCTAGCGGGGGCCAAGAGACCCAGTACTTC

v_call: TRBV28
clone_size: many
j_call: TRBJ2-5
d_call: NA
cdr3_aa: CASSSTVVQETQYF
cdr3_nt: TGTGCCAGCAGCTCGACAGTCGTCCAAGAGACCCAGTACTTC

v_call: TRBV5-1
clone_size: many
j_call: TRBJ2-7
d_call: NA
cdr3_aa: CASSFGDKTYEQYF
cdr3_nt: TGCGCCAGCAGCTTTGGGGACAAGACCTACGAGCAGTACTTC

v_call: TRBV10-3
clone_size: NA
j_call: TRBJ2-1
d_call: TRBD2
cdr3_aa: CAISDLLAGAKSSYNEQFF
cdr3_nt: TGTGCCATCAGTGACTTGCTAGCGGGGGCCAAGAGCTCCTACAATGAGCAGTTCTTC

v_call: TRBV5-5
clone_size: many
j_call: TRBJ2-7
d_call: NA
cdr3_aa: CASSLEFYEQYF
cdr3_nt: TGTGCCAGCAGCTTGGAGTTTTACGAGCAGTACTTC

v_call: TRBV7-2
clone_size: many
j_call: TRBJ2-3
d_call: NA
cdr3_aa: CASSSTAGVDTQYF
cdr3_nt: TGTGCCAGCAGCTCAACTGCAGGTGTGGATACGCAGTATTTT

v_call: TRBV28
clone_size: few
j_call: TRBJ2-7
d_call: TRBD1
cdr3_aa: CAGSFPLGAGTEHYEQYF
cdr3_nt: TGTGCCGGCAGTTTTCCATTGGGCGCAGGGACAGAACACTACGAGCAGTACTTC

v_call: TRBV29-1
clone_size: NA
j_call: TRBJ2-1
d_call: NA
cdr3_aa: CSLAGNSYNEQFF
cdr3_nt: TGCAGCTTGGCCGGGAACTCCTACAATGAGCAGTTCTTC

v_call: TRBV6-2/TRBV6-3
clone_size: NA
j_call: TRBJ1-1
d_call: NA
cdr3_aa: CASRGGRVTEAFF
cdr3_nt: TGTGCCAGCAGGGGGGGTCGCGTCACTGAAGCTTTCTTT

v_call: TRBV20-1
clone_size: few
j_call: TRBJ1-5
d_call: NA
cdr3_aa: CSARDPGLGNQPQHF
cdr3_nt: TGCAGTGCTAGAGACCCCGGACTGGGCAATCAGCCCCAGCATTTT

v_call: TRBV7-6
clone_size: many
j_call: TRBJ2-1
d_call: NA
cdr3_aa: CASSSRASEEFF
cdr3_nt: TGTGCCAGCAGCTCCCGGGCCTCCGAAGAGTTCTTC

v_call: TRBV12-3/TRBV12-4
clone_size: few
j_call: TRBJ1-2
d_call: NA
cdr3_aa: CASSRGLLGGYTF
cdr3_nt: TGTGCCAGCAGTCGAGGTCTCCTGGGGGGCTACACCTTC

v_call: TRBV3-1
clone_size: NA
j_call: TRBJ1-1
d_call: NA
cdr3_aa: CASSLVRFPNEAFF
cdr3_nt: TGTGCCAGCAGCTTAGTAAGATTCCCCAACGAAGCTTTCTTT

v_call: TRBV15
clone_size: NA
j_call: TRBJ2-1
d_call: NA
cdr3_aa: CATSKVLQRPRWGSYNEQFF
cdr3_nt: TGTGCCACCAGCAAAGTCCTGCAGCGCCCTAGGTGGGGCTCCTACAATGAGCAGTTCTTC

v_call: TRBV5-1
clone_size: few
j_call: TRBJ2-3
d_call: NA
cdr3_aa: CASSLARALSSTDTKYF
cdr3_nt: TGCGCCAGCAGCCTAGCGCGAGCCCTATCTAGCACAGATACGAAGTATTTT

v_call: TRBV6-6
clone_size: many
j_call: TRBJ2-4
d_call: NA
cdr3_aa: CASRPTDIAKNIQYF
cdr3_nt: TGTGCCAGCAGGCCGACAGATATAGCCAAAAACATTCAGTACTTC

v_call: TRBV2
clone_size: many
j_call: TRBJ2-7
d_call: TRBD2
cdr3_aa: CASSISGGLLSYEQYF
cdr3_nt: TGTGCCAGCAGCATTAGCGGGGGCCTCCTCTCCTACGAGCAGTACTTC

v_call: TRBV29-1
clone_size: many
j_call: TRBJ2-6
d_call: NA
cdr3_aa: CSATTDLDSGANVLTF
cdr3_nt: TGCAGCGCTACGACGGATCTAGACTCTGGGGCCAACGTCCTGACTTTC

v_call: TRBV29-1
clone_size: many
j_call: TRBJ2-3
d_call: TRBD2
cdr3_aa: CSVPGLAGGPTDTQYF
cdr3_nt: TGCAGCGTCCCGGGACTAGCGGGGGGGCCGACAGATACGCAGTATTTT

v_call: TRBV5-1
clone_size: few
j_call: TRBJ1-2
d_call: NA
cdr3_aa: CASSLGQDSGYTF
cdr3_nt: TGCGCCAGCAGCTTGGGGCAGGACTCGGGCTACACCTTC

v_call: TRBV20-1
clone_size: many
j_call: TRBJ2-3
d_call: NA
cdr3_aa: CSARPDSTDTQYF
cdr3_nt: TGCAGTGCTAGACCTGACAGCACAGATACGCAGTATTTT

v_call: TRBV4-2
clone_size: many
j_call: TRBJ2-5
d_call: NA
cdr3_aa: CASSQDGGSGETQYF
cdr3_nt: TGTGCCAGCAGCCAAGATGGGGGTTCGGGAGAGACCCAGTACTTC

v_call: TRBV29-1
clone_size: NA
j_call: TRBJ1-4
d_call: NA
cdr3_aa: CSVESGGEKLFF
cdr3_nt: TGCAGCGTTGAATCGGGAGGTGAAAAACTGTTTTTT

v_call: TRBV20-1
clone_size: many
j_call: TRBJ2-1
d_call: NA
cdr3_aa: CSAPDYNEQFF
cdr3_nt: TGCAGTGCCCCGGACTACAATGAGCAGTTCTTC

v_call: TRBV20-1
clone_size: NA
j_call: TRBJ2-7
d_call: NA
cdr3_aa: CSASDRGLEAITYYEQYF
cdr3_nt: TGCAGTGCTAGCGATAGAGGGCTGGAAGCAATAACCTACTACGAGCAGTACTTC

v_call: TRBV27
clone_size: NA
j_call: TRBJ2-1
d_call: TRBD1
cdr3_aa: CASSLRDRPYNEQFF
cdr3_nt: TGTGCCAGCAGTTTAAGGGACAGACCCTACAATGAGCAGTTCTTC

v_call: TRBV27
clone_size: few
j_call: TRBJ1-5
d_call: NA
cdr3_aa: CASSVGQPQHF
cdr3_nt: TGTGCCAGCAGTGTCGGGCAGCCCCAGCATTTT

v_call: TRBV27
clone_size: few
j_call: TRBJ1-2
d_call: NA
cdr3_aa: CASSLSLGVGGHTF
cdr3_nt: TGTGCCAGCAGTTTAAGTTTAGGGGTGGGTGGCCACACCTTC

v_call: TRBV4-1
clone_size: many
j_call: TRBJ2-7
d_call: NA
cdr3_aa: CASSQGLRGQAGSSYEQYF
cdr3_nt: TGCGCCAGCAGCCAAGGCCTCAGGGGACAAGCGGGGAGCTCCTACGAGCAGTACTTC

v_call: TRBV7-9
clone_size: many
j_call: TRBJ2-7
d_call: TRBD1
cdr3_aa: CASSSLRDSLYEQYF
cdr3_nt: TGTGCCAGCAGCTCGCTCCGGGACAGCCTCTACGAGCAGTACTTC

v_call: TRBV7-2
clone_size: few
j_call: TRBJ1-2
d_call: NA
cdr3_aa: CASSLGYRPTNYGYTF
cdr3_nt: TGTGCCAGCAGCTTAGGCTATCGTCCCACCAACTATGGCTACACCTTC

v_call: TRBV5-1
clone_size: once
j_call: TRBJ2-2
d_call: TRBD2
cdr3_aa: CASSWTSGGATGELFF
cdr3_nt: TGCGCCAGCAGCTGGACTAGCGGGGGGGCGACCGGGGAGCTGTTTTTT

v_call: TRBV28
clone_size: many
j_call: TRBJ2-5
d_call: TRBD2
cdr3_aa: CASRPRGGGGTQYF
cdr3_nt: TGTGCCAGCAGACCCCGGGGGGGTGGGGGGACCCAGTACTTC

v_call: TRBV29-1
clone_size: NA
j_call: TRBJ2-5
d_call: TRBD2
cdr3_aa: CSVDRRAGEQETQYF
cdr3_nt: TGCAGCGTTGATCGGAGAGCGGGAGAGCAAGAGACCCAGTACTTC

v_call: TRBV28
clone_size: many
j_call: TRBJ2-7
d_call: NA
cdr3_aa: CASSRPVRGYEQYF
cdr3_nt: TGTGCCAGCAGCAGACCAGTCCGGGGCTACGAGCAGTACTTC

v_call: TRBV5-1
clone_size: NA
j_call: TRBJ2-1
d_call: NA
cdr3_aa: CASSLDGRVNSDEQFF
cdr3_nt: TGCGCCAGCAGCTTGGACGGCAGGGTTAATTCAGATGAGCAGTTCTTC

v_call: TRBV7-2
clone_size: few
j_call: TRBJ1-5
d_call: TRBD1
cdr3_aa: CASSTGGDQPQHF
cdr3_nt: TGTGCCAGCAGCACAGGGGGCGACCAGCCCCAGCATTTT

v_call: TRBV2
clone_size: NA
j_call: TRBJ2-6
d_call: TRBD1
cdr3_aa: CASSDAQGGSGANVPTF
cdr3_nt: TGTGCCAGCAGTGATGCACAGGGGGGCTCTGGGGCCAACGTCCCGACTTTC

v_call: TRBV15
clone_size: NA
j_call: TRBJ1-4
d_call: TRBD1
cdr3_aa: CATSRANRGDEKLFF
cdr3_nt: TGTGCCACCAGCAGGGCCAACAGGGGGGATGAAAAACTGTTTTTT

v_call: TRBV9
clone_size: many
j_call: TRBJ1-5
d_call: NA
cdr3_aa: CASSVEGGNQPQHF
cdr3_nt: TGTGCCAGCAGCGTAGAGGGAGGGAATCAGCCCCAGCATTTT

v_call: TRBV6-2/TRBV6-3
clone_size: NA
j_call: TRBJ2-1
d_call: NA
cdr3_aa: CASRPPGAHEQFF
cdr3_nt: TGTGCCAGCAGGCCTCCAGGCGCCCATGAGCAGTTCTTC

v_call: TRBV28
clone_size: NA
j_call: TRBJ1-5
d_call: NA
cdr3_aa: CASSLRTVIVTQHF
cdr3_nt: TGTGCCAGCAGTTTAAGGACAGTAATCGTGACCCAGCATTTT

v_call: TRBV12-3/TRBV12-4
clone_size: NA
j_call: TRBJ1-2
d_call: NA
cdr3_aa: CASSLLTGNGYTF
cdr3_nt: TGTGCCAGCAGTTTATTGACGGGGAATGGCTACACCTTC

v_call: TRBV12-3/TRBV12-4
clone_size: NA
j_call: TRBJ2-7
d_call: NA
cdr3_aa: CASSPTRLLQGEQYF
cdr3_nt: TGTGCCAGCAGTCCCACCAGGCTGCTCCAAGGGGAGCAGTACTTC

v_call: TRBV12-3/TRBV12-4
clone_size: NA
j_call: TRBJ2-2
d_call: TRBD1
cdr3_aa: CASNSAGGRTGELFF
cdr3_nt: TGTGCCAGCAACTCGGCAGGGGGACGAACCGGGGAGCTGTTTTTT

v_call: TRBV6-2/TRBV6-3
clone_size: many
j_call: TRBJ2-7
d_call: TRBD1
cdr3_aa: CASSSTGSLGQYF
cdr3_nt: TGTGCCAGCAGTTCGACAGGGTCCCTCGGGCAGTACTTC

v_call: TRBV7-2
clone_size: NA
j_call: TRBJ2-7
d_call: NA
cdr3_aa: CASSFPTGSSYERYF
cdr3_nt: TGTGCCAGCAGCTTTCCGACAGGTAGCTCCTACGAGCGGTACTTC

v_call: TRBV6-6
clone_size: NA
j_call: TRBJ2-7
d_call: TRBD1
cdr3_aa: CASSLGQGVLYEQYF
cdr3_nt: TGTGCCAGCAGCCTGGGACAGGGAGTGCTCTACGAGCAGTACTTC